One and the same sample provided the 7 T cell receptor beta chains below, sequenced in a study of OX40 agonist ivuxolimab in advanced cancers. Library prep was done by the immunoSEQ multiplex PCR assay. What TCRdb holds here is the immuneACCESS table cut down to in-frame rearrangements. Part of the clones is not present; checked against another copy, under half of the missing clones reflect an unresolved V gene, and the others are unexplained. This sample is represented by 50,000 to 65,000 clones; 84% of them were singletons. The ten top clones hold about 2.3% of the sample. The sample in question was CD4+ or CD8+ T cells sorted from blood, obtained in a trial of the OX40 agonist ivuxolimab. The receptors derive from an adult with an advanced solid tumor such as melanoma, head and neck, liver or kidney cancer.

The chain has TRBV6-1 and TRBJ2-1; D is perhaps TRBD2 (5 bases). Germline V gives CDR1 MNHNS, CDR2 SASEGT. The CDR3 is made up of 16 amino acids. V was trimmed by 1 base and J by 4 bases, leaving 14 bases between them. The CDR3 spells CASSEEMAGLYNEQFF. The CDR3 DNA is TGTGCCAGCAGTGAAGAGATGGCGGGTCTTTACAATGAGCAGTTCTTC.

The chain couples TRBV6-5 to TRBJ2-5; a possible D gene is TRBD2 (6 bases). Germline values: CDR1 MNHEY, CDR2 SVGAGI. This CDR3 is 15 amino acids long. The V end was cut by 2 bases, the J end by 5 bases, with 15 bases between. This chain's CDR3 is CASSYQTPEGETQYF. The CDR3 region has the DNA TGTGCCAGCAGTTACCAAACTCCGGAGGGGGAGACCCAGTACTTC.

The chain is built from TRBV7-9 and TRBJ2-1; tentatively, D is TRBD1 or TRBD2 (5 bases each). The CDR3 extends over 16 amino acids. V was trimmed by 2 bases and J by 0 bases, leaving 11 bases between them. The germline V gene encodes CDR1 SEHNR and CDR2 FQNEAQ (reference sequence). CDR3 protein: CASSLWGSSSYNEQFF. Written as DNA, the CDR3 is TGTGCCAGCAGCTTATGGGGGAGTAGCTCCTACAATGAGCAGTTCTTC. Based on the CDR3 plus reference TRBV7-9 and TRBJ2-1, the full variable domain is DTGVSQNPRHKITKRGQNVTFRCDPISEHNRLYWYRQTLGQGPEFLTYFQNEAQLEKSRLLSDRFSAERPKGSFSTLEIQRTEQGDSAMYLCASSLWGSSSYNEQFFGPGTRLTVL.

The rearrangement joins TRBV29-1 to TRBJ2-2; 12 nucleotides agree with TRBD1. The CDR3 covers 16 residues. V trimming: 0 bases; J trimming: 6 bases; junction bases outside the gene matches: 5. Looked up from germline, CDR1 is SQVTM and CDR2 is ANQGSEA. CDR3 bases: TGCAGCGTTGAAGAGGGACAGGGGGCAAGCGCCGGGGAGCTGTTTTTT. Its protein is CSVEEGQGASAGELFF.

As regards this clone: Other DNA sequences in this sample translate to the same CDR3. The J gene is TRBJ2-4, the V gene TRBV30; a weak D match, TRBD1 (6 bases). CDR3 length: 11 amino acids. CDR1 is GTSNPN and CDR2 is SVGIG in the germline V gene (reference sequence). The V and J ends lost 5 bases and 4 bases respectively, with 6 bases between them. The CDR3 region has the DNA TGTGCCTGGGACAGGAAAAACATTCAGTACTTC. It specifies CAWDRKNIQYF.

This clone turned up a few times. The chain carries TRBV5-6 and TRBJ2-5, with 8 bases aligning to TRBD2. Germline values: CDR1 SGHDT, CDR2 YYEEEE. Trimming at V came to 4 bases and at J to 4 bases, leaving 6 bases not matched to a gene. The CDR3 runs to 14 residues. CDR3 sequence: CASSPRTSRETQYF. In DNA, the CDR3 is TGTGCCAGCAGCCCAAGGACTAGCCGAGAGACCCAGTACTTC.

The chain has TRBV19 and TRBJ1-2, with TRBD1 identical over 8 bases. The CDR3 length is 15 residues. Germline CDR1 is LNHDA and CDR2 is SQIVND (reference sequence). The J segment lost 4 bases and the V segment lost 3 bases, leaving 7 bases of the junction unmatched. The CDR3 coding sequence is TGTGCCAGTAGTATCTCCGGACAGGGAAGCTATGGCTACACCTTC. As protein: CASSISGQGSYGYTF.